A single sample gave rise to the 16 T cell receptor beta chains below, sequenced in a study of response to subunit inactivated influenza vaccine. TCRdb reprocessed the RT-PCR reads with MiXCR, giving one entry per CDR3 protein. Here the sample spans about 570,000 distinct CDR3 sequences, 11% being singletons. Another study also made use of these data, one on T cells expressing NK-cell markers. That work adds: Production of TCR beta cDNA relied on 5'RACE template switching with UMIs.

Here the sequenced sample was PBMCs from blood, taken on the day of vaccination. The receptors stem from a man in his fifties who received an inactivated influenza vaccine.

The chain employs TRBV19 and TRBJ1-1; D uncertain. Trimming left V 3 bases short and J 7 bases short, with 12 bases between. The germline V gene has CDR1 LNHDA and CDR2 SQIVND (reference sequence). There are 13 residues in the CDR3. The CDR3 region is CASSMGSAHEAFF. The CDR3 region has the DNA TGTGCCAGTAGTATGGGAAGTGCACATGAAGCTTTCTTT.

The table lists this clonotype with many counts. The chain recombines TRBV20-1 with TRBJ2-2; 9 bases fit TRBD1. V gave up 3 bases and J gave up 6 bases; unmatched junction bases: 5. The germline CDR1 and CDR2 sequences are DFQATT and SNEGSKA (reference sequence). This CDR3 has 14 amino acids. DNA of the CDR3: TGCAGTGCTAGCAAACAGGGGGCGGCCGGGGAGCTGTTTTTT. It yields the protein CSASKQGAAGELFF.

This clonotype was observed a handful of times. V is TRBV11-1 and J is TRBJ2-3; 9 bases align to TRBD2. The CDR3 runs 18 residues. Germline V CDR1 and CDR2: SGHAT, FQDESV (reference sequence). The V and J ends lost 3 bases and 4 bases, in that order; junction bases with no gene match: 14. CDR3 residues: CASSLSHGTSSYADTQYF. CDR3 bases: TGTGCCAGCAGCTTGTCTCACGGGACTAGCTCATACGCAGATACGCAGTATTTT.

This chain connects TRBV14 to TRBJ1-2; D is unclear. Germline V gives CDR1 SGHDN, CDR2 FVKESK. Trimming removed 0 bases at V and 4 bases at J, with 12 bases between. The CDR3 is made up of 15 amino acids. CDR3 DNA: TGTGCCAGCAGCCAAGAAATCCTACCCCTCTATGGCTACACCTTC. It yields the protein CASSQEILPLYGYTF.

This clonotype was observed a few times. The gene calls are TRBV7-2 and TRBJ2-1, with D maybe TRBD2 (6 bases). Trimming shortened V by 4 bases and J by 5 bases, and 15 bases separated the two germline ends. This CDR3 is 15 amino acids long. Germline assignment: CDR1 SGHTA and CDR2 FQGNSA. This chain's CDR3 is CASSSALAYHNEQFF. DNA of the CDR3: TGTGCCAGCAGCTCCGCCCTAGCGTACCACAATGAGCAGTTCTTC.

This clonotype was picked up many times. The rearrangement uses TRBV6-2 or TRBV6-3 and TRBJ2-3, with 13 positions matching TRBD2. The CDR3 is made up of 13 amino acids. Germline CDR1 reads MNHEY; CDR2 reads SVGEGT. The V gene end was trimmed by 10 bases and the J gene end by 7 bases; junction bases not matched to a gene: 5. In DNA form, the CDR3 reads TGTGCCACCTGGACTAGCGGGAGTTATACGCAGTATTTT. Translated: CATWTSGSYTQYF.

This clonotype was observed a few times. V and J are TRBV29-1 and TRBJ2-2; 8 positions agree with TRBD1. Per germline, CDR1 SQVTM and CDR2 ANQGSEA. V shed 7 bases, J shed 3 bases, and the junction held 4 bases outside the gene matches. The CDR3 runs 13 residues. The CDR3 DNA reads as TGCAGCGCCACAGGGGGATACACCGGGGAGCTGTTTTTT. This sequence encodes CSATGGYTGELFF.

In this sample, this clonotype turned up a few times. The genes are TRBV19 and TRBJ1-4; no clear D. Germline V gene sequence: CDR1 LNHDA, CDR2 SQIVND (reference sequence). The CDR3 is made up of 16 amino acids. V was shortened by 6 bases and J by 0 bases, with 14 bases between the two germline ends. The CDR3 DNA sequence: TGTGCCAGTAGCCGCCCGCGCAGTGCAACTAATGAAAAACTGTTTTTT. It yields the protein CASSRPRSATNEKLFF.

This clonotype occurred a few times. The chain carries TRBV5-1 and TRBJ2-7; possible D gene TRBD2, 5 bases. CDR1 and CDR2 from the germline V gene are SGHRS and YFSETQ. The CDR3 consists of 13 residues. V was clipped by 2 bases and J by 5 bases, with 11 bases between them. The CDR3 is CASSFSEADEQYF. CDR3 bases: TGCGCCAGCAGCTTTAGCGAGGCCGACGAGCAGTACTTC. Drawing the rest from reference TRBV5-1 and TRBJ2-7, the complete variable domain is KAGVTQTPRYLIKTRGQQVTLSCSPISGHRSVSWYQQTPGQGLQFLFEYFSETQRNKGNFPGRFSGRQFSNSRSEMNVSTLELGDSALYLCASSFSEADEQYFGPGTRLTVT.

Only a few counts were recorded for this clonotype. CDR3 DNA sequence: TGTGCCAGCAGCCAAGATTTCGGGTACTCAAGCCCGGGCAATGAGCAGTTCTTC. As protein: CASSQDFGYSSPGNEQFF. V and J are TRBV3-1 and TRBJ2-1; D not resolved. The germline CDR1 and CDR2 sequences are LGHDT and YNNKEL (reference sequence). The V gene lost 0 bases and the J gene lost 6 bases, with 21 bases spanning the gap. This CDR3 contains 18 residues.

This clonotype was seen only a few times. The CDR3 DNA reads TGTGCCAGCAGTCTGACTAGCTGGACAGATACGCAGTATTTT. Its translation: CASSLTSWTDTQYF. The rearrangement uses TRBV11-2 and TRBJ2-3, with 7 bases identical to TRBD2. Germline V CDR1 and CDR2: SGHAT, FQNNGV. Trimming cost V 6 bases and J 3 bases; bases outside gene matches: 6. The CDR3 contains 14 residues. The entire variable domain, with the rest obtained from reference TRBV11-2 and TRBJ2-3, is as follows: EAGVAQSPRYKIIEKRQSVAFWCNPISGHATLYWYQQILGQGPKLLIQFQNNGVVDDSQLPKDRFSAERLKGVDSTLKIQPAKLEDSAVYLCASSLTSWTDTQYFGPGTRLTVL.

In this sample, this clonotype turned up a few times. The V call is TRBV14, the J call TRBJ2-1; 8 positions match TRBD2. The V and J ends lost 5 bases and 4 bases, in that order; junction bases with no gene match: 13. Germline V gene lookup returns CDR1 SGHDN and CDR2 FVKESK. This CDR3 is built from 17 residues. The CDR3 DNA follows: TGTGCCAGCAGCAATCTAGCGGGCACGCTACTTTACAATGAGCAGTTCTTC. Residues: CASSNLAGTLLYNEQFF.

This chain joins TRBV11-2 and TRBJ2-5; a possible D gene is TRBD1 (6 bases). Trimming stripped 2 bases from V and 6 bases from J, with 10 bases between. Germline V gene data show CDR1 as SGHAT and CDR2 as FQNNGV. The CDR3 sequence is 13 residues long. CDR3 DNA sequence: TGTGCCAGCAGCTTATTTGGGGGCCAGACCCAGTACTTC. It codes for CASSLFGGQTQYF.

In its sample, this clonotype was seen many times. The chain carries TRBV6-1 and TRBJ2-7, with no clear D. This CDR3 comprises 13 residues. V was cut by 5 bases and J by 4 bases, with 12 bases left in between. The germline V gene has CDR1 MNHNS and CDR2 SASEGT. Here the CDR3 DNA reads TGTGCCAGCAGTCCGGACGGATTATACGAGCAGTACTTC. As protein: CASSPDGLYEQYF.

This rearrangement joins TRBV7-6 to TRBJ1-5; 7 bases line up with TRBD1. Germline V gene sequence: CDR1 SGHVS, CDR2 FNYEAQ. The V and J ends lost 2 bases and 3 bases, in that order; junction bases with no gene match: 10. The CDR3 loop spans 17 amino acids. CDR3 protein: CASSLRGEGAPNQPQHF. The CDR3 nucleotides are TGTGCCAGCAGCTTAAGGGGAGAGGGGGCCCCCAATCAGCCCCAGCATTTT.

The CDR3 sequence is CASIKETLNGYTF. The CDR3 DNA reads TGTGCCAGCATCAAGGAGACGTTAAATGGCTACACCTTC. The chain couples TRBV28 to TRBJ1-2, with D unclear. The ends were cut back, 7 bases at V and 6 bases at J, with 15 bases in the middle. The V gene's germline CDR1 is MDHEN and CDR2 SYDVKM. The CDR3 runs 13 residues.